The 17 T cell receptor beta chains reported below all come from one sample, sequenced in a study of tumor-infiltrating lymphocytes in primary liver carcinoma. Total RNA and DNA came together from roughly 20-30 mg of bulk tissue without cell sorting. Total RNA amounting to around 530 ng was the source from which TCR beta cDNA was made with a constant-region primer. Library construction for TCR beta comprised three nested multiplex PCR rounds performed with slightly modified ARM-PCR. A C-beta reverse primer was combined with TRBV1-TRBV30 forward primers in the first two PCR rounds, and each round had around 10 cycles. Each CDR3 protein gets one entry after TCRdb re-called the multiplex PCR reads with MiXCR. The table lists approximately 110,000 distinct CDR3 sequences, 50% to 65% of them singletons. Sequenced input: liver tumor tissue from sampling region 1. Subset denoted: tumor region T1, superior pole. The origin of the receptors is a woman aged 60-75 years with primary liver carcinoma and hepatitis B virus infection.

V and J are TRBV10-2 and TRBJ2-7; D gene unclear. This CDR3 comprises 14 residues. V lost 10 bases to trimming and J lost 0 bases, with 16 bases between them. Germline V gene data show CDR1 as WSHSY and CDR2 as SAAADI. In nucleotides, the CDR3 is TGCGCCACCTCCACGCAATTAGACTCCTACGAGCAGTACTTC. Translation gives CATSTQLDSYEQYF.

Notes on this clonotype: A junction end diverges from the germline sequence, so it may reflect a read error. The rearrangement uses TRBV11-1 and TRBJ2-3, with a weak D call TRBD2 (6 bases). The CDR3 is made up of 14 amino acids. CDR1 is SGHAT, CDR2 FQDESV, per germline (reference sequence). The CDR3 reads CTSSLSQRPGDSHF. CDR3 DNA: TGTACCAGCAGCTTAAGTCAACGTCCGGGAGACTCTCACTTT. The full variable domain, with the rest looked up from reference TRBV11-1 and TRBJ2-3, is EAEVAQSPRYKITEKSQAVAFWCDPISGHATLYWYRQILGQGPELLVQFQDESVVDDSQLPKDRFSAERLKGVDSTLKIQPAELGDSAMYLCTSSLSQRPGDSHFGPGTRLTVL.

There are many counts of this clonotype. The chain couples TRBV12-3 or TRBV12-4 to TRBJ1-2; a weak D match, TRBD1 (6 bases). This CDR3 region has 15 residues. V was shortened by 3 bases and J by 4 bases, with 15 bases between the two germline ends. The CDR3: CASSLTGPLVYGYTF. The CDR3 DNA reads TGTGCCAGCAGTTTGACAGGACCGCTAGTCTATGGCTACACCTTC.

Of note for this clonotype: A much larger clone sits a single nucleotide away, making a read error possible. The CDR3 protein is CASGQAGTGRGYTF. The CDR3 DNA is TGCGCCAGCGGCCAAGCCGGGACAGGGCGCGGCTACACCTTC. The V and J genes are TRBV5-1 and TRBJ1-2; TRBD1 matches 9 bases. The J segment lost 8 bases and the V segment lost 7 bases, leaving 12 bases of the junction unmatched. This CDR3 is 14 amino acids long. Germline CDR1 reads SGHRS; CDR2 reads YFSETQ.

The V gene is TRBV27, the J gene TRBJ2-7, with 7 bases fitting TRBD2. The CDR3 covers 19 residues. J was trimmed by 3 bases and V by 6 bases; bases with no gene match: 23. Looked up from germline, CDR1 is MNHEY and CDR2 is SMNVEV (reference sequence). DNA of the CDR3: TGTGCCAGCAGAAAATCGACTAGCAGGAGGCAAGTTAGCTTCTACGAGCAGTACTTC. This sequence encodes CASRKSTSRRQVSFYEQYF.

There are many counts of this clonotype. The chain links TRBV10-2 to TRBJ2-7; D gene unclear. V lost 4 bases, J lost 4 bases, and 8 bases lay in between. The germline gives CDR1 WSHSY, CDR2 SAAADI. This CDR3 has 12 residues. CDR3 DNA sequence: TGCGCCAGCAGTGGACCGACATACGAGCAGTACTTC. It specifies CASSGPTYEQYF.

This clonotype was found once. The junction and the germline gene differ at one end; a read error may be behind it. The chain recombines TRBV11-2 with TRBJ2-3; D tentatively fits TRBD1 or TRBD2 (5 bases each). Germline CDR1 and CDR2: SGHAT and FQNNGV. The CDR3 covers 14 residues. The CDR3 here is CVRSLVGSTGTQYF. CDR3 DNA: TGTGTCAGGAGCTTAGTTGGGAGCACAGGTACGCAGTATTTT.

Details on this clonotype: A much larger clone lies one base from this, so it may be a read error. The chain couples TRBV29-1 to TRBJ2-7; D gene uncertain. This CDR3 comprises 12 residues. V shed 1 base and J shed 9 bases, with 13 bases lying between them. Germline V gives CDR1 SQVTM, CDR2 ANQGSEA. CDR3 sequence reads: CSVEAVGSVQYF. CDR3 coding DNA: TGCAGCGTTGAAGCTGTGGGTTCCGTGCAGTACTTC.

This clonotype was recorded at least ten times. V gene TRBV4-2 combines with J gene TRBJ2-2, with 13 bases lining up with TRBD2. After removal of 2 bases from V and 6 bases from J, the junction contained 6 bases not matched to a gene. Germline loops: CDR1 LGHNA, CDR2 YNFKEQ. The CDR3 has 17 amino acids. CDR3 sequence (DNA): TGTGCCAGCAGCCAAAAAGGGACTAGCGGGGTCCCCGGGGAGCTGTTTTTT. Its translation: CASSQKGTSGVPGELFF.

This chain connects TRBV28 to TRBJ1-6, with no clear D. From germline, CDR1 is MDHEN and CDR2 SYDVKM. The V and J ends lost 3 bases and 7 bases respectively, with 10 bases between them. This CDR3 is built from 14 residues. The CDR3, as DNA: TGTGCCAGCAGTTTGGTCGGGCCGAATTCACCCCTCCACTTT. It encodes CASSLVGPNSPLHF.

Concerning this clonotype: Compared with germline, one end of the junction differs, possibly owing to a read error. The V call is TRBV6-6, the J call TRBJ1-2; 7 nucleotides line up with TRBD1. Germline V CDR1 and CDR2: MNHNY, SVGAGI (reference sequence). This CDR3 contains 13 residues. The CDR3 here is CSSSYGNRGDYTF. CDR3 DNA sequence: TGTTCCAGCAGTTACGGGAACAGGGGCGACTACACCTTC.

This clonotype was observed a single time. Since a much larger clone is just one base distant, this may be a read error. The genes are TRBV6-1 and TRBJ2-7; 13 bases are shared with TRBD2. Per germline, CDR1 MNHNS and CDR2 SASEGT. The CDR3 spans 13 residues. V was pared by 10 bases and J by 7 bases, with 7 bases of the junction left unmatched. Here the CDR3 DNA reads TGTGCCATTTCACTAGCGGGAGGGCTTGAGCAGTACTTC. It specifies CAISLAGGLEQYF.

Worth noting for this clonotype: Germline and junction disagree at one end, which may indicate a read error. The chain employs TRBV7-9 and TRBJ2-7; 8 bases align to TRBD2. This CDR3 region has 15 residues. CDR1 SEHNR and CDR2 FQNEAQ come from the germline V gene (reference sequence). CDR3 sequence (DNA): TGTGCCAGCAGCCGGGAGGGGGGTTCTTCCTACGAGCATTACTTC. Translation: CASSREGGSSYEHYF.

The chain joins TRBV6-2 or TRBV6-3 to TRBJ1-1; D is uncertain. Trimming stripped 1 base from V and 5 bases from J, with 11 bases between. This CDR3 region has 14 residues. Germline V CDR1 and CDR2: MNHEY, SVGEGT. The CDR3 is CASSYFVGGTEAFF. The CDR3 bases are TGTGCCAGCAGTTACTTCGTGGGAGGAACTGAAGCTTTCTTT.

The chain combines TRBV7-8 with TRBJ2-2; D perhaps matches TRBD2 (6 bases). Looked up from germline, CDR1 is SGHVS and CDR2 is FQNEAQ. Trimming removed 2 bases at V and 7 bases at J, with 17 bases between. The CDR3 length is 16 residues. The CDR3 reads CASSLSPTSRGGELFF. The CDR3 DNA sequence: TGTGCCAGCAGCTTAAGTCCCACTAGCCGAGGCGGGGAGCTGTTTTTT.

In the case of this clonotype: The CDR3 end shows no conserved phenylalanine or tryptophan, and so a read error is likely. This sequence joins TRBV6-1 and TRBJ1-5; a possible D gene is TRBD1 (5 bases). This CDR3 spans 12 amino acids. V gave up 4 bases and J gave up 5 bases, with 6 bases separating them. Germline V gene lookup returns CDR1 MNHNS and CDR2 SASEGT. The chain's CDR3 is CASSVGDQPQHL. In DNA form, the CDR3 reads TGTGCCAGCAGTGTGGGGGATCAGCCCCAGCATCTT.

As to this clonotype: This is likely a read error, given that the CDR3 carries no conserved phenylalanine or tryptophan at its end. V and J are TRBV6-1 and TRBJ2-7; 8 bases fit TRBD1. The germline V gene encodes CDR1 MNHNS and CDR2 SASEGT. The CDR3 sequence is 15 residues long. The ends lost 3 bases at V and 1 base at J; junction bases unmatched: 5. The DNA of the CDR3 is TGTGCCAGCAGTGACTTAAGACAGGGGTCCTACGAGCAGTACTTA. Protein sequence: CASSDLRQGSYEQYL.